Sequencing of this TCR beta chain was carried out in a study of siplizumab effects on memory and regulatory T cells. The CDR3 covers 16 residues. The J segment lost 4 bases and the V segment lost 3 bases, leaving 9 bases of the junction unmatched. The germline gives CDR1 MGHRA, CDR2 YSYEKL. Kept together in coculture, the mixed lymphocyte reaction cells spent 5 to 6 days at 37°C. The repertoire was sequenced with immunoSEQ multiplex PCR; TCRdb's copy has only in-frame clones and lacks some. The sample shows around 8,000 clones, less than 45% of them seen only once. On this clone: What it binds is unknown.

Specimen: CFSE-low (dividing) CD8+ T cells sorted from an allogeneic mixed lymphocyte reaction. The J gene is TRBJ1-2, the V gene TRBV4-1; TRBD1 matches at 9 bases. The TCR comes from a human donor in good health; the cells came from an allogeneic mixed lymphocyte reaction. In DNA form, the CDR3 reads TGCGCCAGCAGCCAGGGTCACAGGGGGCTGGGCTATGGCTACACCTTC. Protein: CASSQGHRGLGYGYTF.